This passage covers 5 T cell receptor beta chains from one sample sequenced in a study of cytomegalovirus exposure and HLA in healthy donors. PCR primers comprised 60 Vbeta and 13 Jbeta primers. This table comes from immunoSEQ multiplex PCR, and its TCRdb copy is limited to in-frame clones, with some not included. Counted here are about 180,000 clones, roughly 87% occurring once; the ten biggest clones make up less than 2%. The sequenced sample was PBMCs. These receptors all come from a middle-aged man in good health and CMV-seronegative.

This clone appeared a few times. The chain couples TRBV19 to TRBJ2-5; 9 bases align to TRBD1. V dropped 6 bases and J dropped 5; count of bases not matched to a gene: 16. CDR3 size: 17 residues. Germline CDR1 LNHDA, CDR2 SQIVND (reference sequence). CDR3 bases: TGTGCCAGTAGCTTAATAGGGACAGGGACTTCGGGGGAGACCCAGTACTTC. Translation gives CASSLIGTGTSGETQYF.

This chain joins TRBV10-3 and TRBJ1-3; D ambiguous. This CDR3 contains 15 residues. In germline, CDR1 is ENHRY, CDR2 SYGVKD. The V gene lost 2 bases and the J gene lost 0 bases, with 8 bases spanning the gap. The chain's CDR3 is CAISEQAASGNTIYF. Written as DNA, the CDR3 is TGTGCCATCAGTGAGCAGGCAGCCTCTGGAAACACCATATATTTT.

The genes are TRBV29-1 and TRBJ2-7, with D perhaps matching TRBD1 (5 bases). Germline V gene lookup returns CDR1 SQVTM and CDR2 ANQGSEA. Trimming shortened V by 5 bases and J by 6 bases, and 14 bases separated the two germline ends. CDR3 length: 12 amino acids. CDR3: CSVISQAREQYF. In nucleotides, the CDR3 is TGCAGCGTTATTTCACAGGCTCGCGAGCAGTACTTC.

The chain has TRBV19 and TRBJ2-3; D gene uncertain. Germline-derived CDR1 and CDR2 are LNHDA and SQIVND (reference sequence). This CDR3 region has 11 residues. V was cut by 3 bases and J by 5 bases, with 3 bases left in between. The CDR3 DNA is TGTGCCAGTAGTATCAAAGATACGCAGTATTTT. It codes for CASSIKDTQYF.

For the CDR3, the DNA is TGTGCCAGCAGTCAACTTAGCGGGGGGGCAAAGTCTGAGCAGTTCTTC. Protein: CASSQLSGGAKSEQFF. This sequence joins TRBV7-2 and TRBJ2-1, with 11 bases lining up with TRBD2. Germline loops: CDR1 SGHTA, CDR2 FQGNSA. The CDR3 runs 16 residues. J gave up 9 bases and V 6 bases, and 13 bases lay outside the gene matches.